This T cell receptor (beta chain) was captured in a study of T cells of healthy individuals. Looked up from germline, CDR1 is SNHLY and CDR2 is FYNNEI. This CDR3 region has 15 residues. The ends lost 6 bases at V and 4 bases at J; junction bases unmatched: 7. MiXCR, run by TCRdb on the 5' RACE reads, gives a single entry per CDR3 protein. The sample consists of about 63,000 distinct CDR3 sequences, roughly 15% of them appearing once. The clonotype originates from a human donor in good health. The gene calls are TRBV2 and TRBJ2-2; 8 bases align to TRBD1. Here the CDR3 DNA reads TGTGCCAGCAGCCTAGGACAGGGCCGCACCGGGGAGCTGTTTTTT. Translating gives CASSLGQGRTGELFF.